The 20 T cell receptor beta chains given below trace back to one sample, sequenced in a study of molecular identifiers for immune sequencing clone quantification. One entry per CDR3 protein, called by TCRdb with MiXCR from the PCR reads. Here the sample spans about 640,000 distinct CDR3 sequences, roughly 21% being singletons. Sequencing was done on a sample of naive CD8+ T cells from blood, with Jurkat cell RNA spiked in. Regarding subset: FACS-sorted CD8+CD4-CCR7+CD45RA+ naive T cells. These receptors came from a human donor in good health. Some libraries in this study had Jurkat cell RNA spiked in.

This chain connects TRBV19 to TRBJ2-5; the D is unclear. The CDR3 sequence is 16 residues long. Per the germline V gene, CDR1 is LNHDA and CDR2 is SQIVND (reference sequence). Trimming removed 5 bases from V and 2 bases from J, with 18 bases in between. CDR3 sequence: CASSGWTEMAQETQYF. CDR3 coding DNA: TGTGCCAGTAGTGGGTGGACGGAGATGGCTCAAGAGACCCAGTACTTC. Variable domain in full (rest from reference TRBV19 and TRBJ2-5): DGGITQSPKYLFRKEGQNVTLSCEQNLNHDAMYWYRQDPGQGLRLIYYSQIVNDFQKGDIAEGYSVSREKKESFPLTVTSAQKNPTAFYLCASSGWTEMAQETQYFGPGTRLLVL.

About this clonotype: A read error may explain this, as a much larger clone is one base away. The CDR3 coding sequence is TGTGCCAGCAGCGTAAGCCGGACTGGGGCCAACGTCCTGACTTTC. Residues: CASSVSRTGANVLTF. The chain has TRBV9 and TRBJ2-6, with D hard to call. CDR3 size: 15 residues. V lost 1 base and J lost 2, with 7 bases in between. CDR1 and CDR2 (germline): SGDLS, YYNGEE.

This clonotype appeared many times. The chain couples TRBV28 to TRBJ2-7, with a weak D call TRBD1 (6 bases). From germline, CDR1 is MDHEN and CDR2 SYDVKM. The ends were cut back, 6 bases at V and 0 bases at J, with 24 bases in the middle. The CDR3 length is 18 residues. CDR3 region: CASSLGAHHSRSSYEQYF. In DNA, the CDR3 is TGTGCCAGCAGCCTGGGGGCCCACCACTCGAGGAGCTCCTACGAGCAGTACTTC.

This clonotype was seen only a few times. The chain joins TRBV6-1 to TRBJ2-3; maybe TRBD2 (7 bases). V lost 4 bases, J lost 5 bases, and 16 bases lay in between. Germline-derived CDR1 and CDR2 are MNHNS and SASEGT. This CDR3 is built from 15 residues. The DNA of the CDR3 is TGTGCCAGCAGTGTTGTGGGGGGGCCGGGAGATACGCAGTATTTT. Translation gives CASSVVGGPGDTQYF.

This clonotype turned up a few times. The gene calls are TRBV11-2 and TRBJ2-2; 9 positions agree with TRBD2. The CDR3 runs 16 residues. V was clipped by 0 bases and J by 5 bases; unmatched bases: 4. CDR1 and CDR2 (germline): SGHAT, FQNNGV. CDR3 bases: TGTGCCAGCAGCTTAGAACGCGGGGGGGCAACCGGGGAGCTGTTTTTT. Translating gives CASSLERGGATGELFF.

This clonotype has at least ten counts. V usage is TRBV12-3 or TRBV12-4 and J usage is TRBJ1-4; D gene unclear. Trimming stripped 1 base from V and 9 bases from J, with 3 bases between. This CDR3 is built from 11 residues. The CDR3 loop reads CASSLGQKLFF. The CDR3 DNA follows: TGTGCCAGCAGTTTAGGGCAAAAACTGTTTTTT.

The chain links TRBV20-1 to TRBJ2-1; 8 nucleotides agree with TRBD2. CDR3 size: 13 residues. Germline CDR1 is DFQATT and CDR2 is SNEGSKA (reference sequence). V gave up 0 bases and J gave up 6 bases; unmatched junction bases: 1. The CDR3 protein is CSAREGTSNEQFF. In DNA form, the CDR3 reads TGCAGTGCTAGAGAAGGGACTAGCAATGAGCAGTTCTTC.

This chain connects TRBV27 to TRBJ1-6; a possible D gene is TRBD1 (6 bases). Germline values: CDR1 MNHEY, CDR2 SMNVEV (reference sequence). Trimming pared 3 bases from V and 3 bases from J, leaving 15 bases between. The CDR3 covers 17 residues. In DNA form, the CDR3 reads TGTGCCAGCAGTTTGGTGTCGTCAGGGGACTATAATTCACCCCTCCACTTT. Amino acid sequence: CASSLVSSGDYNSPLHF.

This clonotype was seen repeatedly, ten times or more. This chain links TRBV7-9 with TRBJ2-3; TRBD2 is a possible D gene (6 bases). This CDR3 contains 14 residues. V dropped 0 bases and J dropped 6 bases, with 10 bases sitting between them. The germline V gene has CDR1 SEHNR and CDR2 FQNEAQ (reference sequence). DNA for the CDR3: TGTGCCAGCAGCTTAGCTAGCGGCGGTGATACGCAGTATTTT. It specifies CASSLASGGDTQYF.

The table lists this clonotype with many counts. The chain recombines TRBV9 with TRBJ1-5; 9 bases match TRBD1. Germline-derived CDR1 and CDR2 are SGDLS and YYNGEE. The length of the CDR3 is 14 residues. The trim removed 5 bases at V and 4 bases at J, leaving 4 bases unmatched. The CDR3 nucleotides are TGTGCCAGCAGTGAGACAGGGGGAAATCAGCCCCAGCATTTT. Translation: CASSETGGNQPQHF.

This clonotype was recorded many times. V gene TRBV19 combines with J gene TRBJ1-1; D gene uncertain. The CDR3 contains 11 residues. Germline lookup yields CDR1 LNHDA and CDR2 SQIVND (reference sequence). Trimming pared 3 bases from V and 5 bases from J, leaving 4 bases between. Here the CDR3 reads CASSIFTEAFF. In DNA form, the CDR3 reads TGTGCCAGTAGTATCTTTACTGAAGCTTTCTTT.

A few counts support this clonotype. The chain uses TRBV5-8 and TRBJ2-7; D gene uncertain. CDR1 is SGHTS and CDR2 is YDEGEE in the germline V gene. The ends were cut back, 2 bases at V and 7 bases at J, with 10 bases in the middle. The CDR3 contains 12 residues. The CDR3 region has the DNA TGTGCCAGCAGCTTTCACCCTTTGGAGCAGTACTTC. Translated: CASSFHPLEQYF.

This clonotype occurred many times. This chain joins TRBV28 and TRBJ2-2, with a tentative D call TRBD2 (5 bases). Germline lookup yields CDR1 MDHEN and CDR2 SYDVKM. CDR3 size: 14 residues. V was shortened by 6 bases and J by 6 bases, with 14 bases between the two germline ends. This chain's CDR3 is CASRKYREAGELFF. The CDR3 DNA reads TGTGCCAGCAGGAAATACCGGGAAGCCGGGGAGCTGTTTTTT.

This chain joins TRBV19 and TRBJ1-5; 8 nucleotides line up with TRBD1. V shed 7 bases, J shed 0 bases, and the junction held 5 bases outside the gene matches. Germline V CDR1 and CDR2: LNHDA, SQIVND (reference sequence). The length of the CDR3 is 15 residues. In DNA form, the CDR3 reads TGTGCCAGTAATACAGGGGGTTATAGCAATCAGCCCCAGCATTTT. This translates into CASNTGGYSNQPQHF.

This clonotype has ten or more counts. This sequence joins TRBV5-6 and TRBJ2-3, with TRBD1 matching 7 bases. J was trimmed by 0 bases and V by 1 base; bases with no gene match: 11. The germline V gene has CDR1 SGHDT and CDR2 YYEEEE. The CDR3 length is 18 residues. The CDR3: CASSLQTGLLSSTDTQYF. The CDR3 DNA reads TGTGCCAGCAGCTTGCAGACAGGGCTCCTTTCTAGCACAGATACGCAGTATTTT.

This clonotype has at least ten counts. This chain links TRBV7-2 with TRBJ2-5; no firm D call. Per germline, CDR1 SGHTA and CDR2 FQGNSA. The CDR3 spans 12 residues. Trimming removed 5 bases from V and 8 bases from J, with 12 bases in between. The CDR3 spells CASSRTIETQYF. As DNA, the CDR3 is TGTGCCAGCAGCCGAACCATTGAAACCCAGTACTTC.

With respect to this clonotype: One end of the junction is discordant with germline, which a read error may explain. The chain is built from TRBV7-3 and TRBJ2-1; D perhaps matches TRBD1 (6 bases). This CDR3 spans 20 amino acids. The germline V gene encodes CDR1 SGHTA and CDR2 FQGTGA. The CDR3 nucleotides are TGTGCCAACAGCCCAAGAGCCGTAGGACAGCTAGAATTTAACCACAATGAGCAGTTCTTC. Its protein product is CANSPRAVGQLEFNHNEQFF.

V is TRBV9 and J is TRBJ1-1; D possibly corresponds to TRBD1 (6 bases). CDR3 size: 15 residues. The germline V gene encodes CDR1 SGDLS and CDR2 YYNGEE. V lost 3 bases to trimming and J lost 5 bases, with 17 bases between them. In nucleotides, the CDR3 is TGTGCCAGCAGCGAGGAGGGGGTTCTTGGGACTGAAGCTTTCTTT. Its translation: CASSEEGVLGTEAFF.

The chain joins TRBV20-1 to TRBJ2-7; D gene unclear. V lost 0 bases, J lost 0 bases, and 9 bases lay in between. The CDR3 has 14 residues. Germline lookup yields CDR1 DFQATT and CDR2 SNEGSKA (reference sequence). The CDR3 reads CSARDPRNSYEQYF. CDR3 DNA sequence: TGCAGTGCTAGAGATCCGCGGAACTCCTACGAGCAGTACTTC.

This clonotype was seen only a few times. The chain recombines TRBV24-1 with TRBJ2-1, with D perhaps being TRBD1 or TRBD2 (5 bases each). The CDR3 covers 12 residues. Germline CDR1 is KGHDR and CDR2 is SFDVKD. V lost 7 bases to trimming and J lost 6 bases, with 9 bases between them. CDR3 DNA: TGTGCCACCAGCTCAGGGACCAATGAGCAGTTCTTC. It encodes CATSSGTNEQFF.